This T cell receptor (beta chain) appears in the sequencing data of a study of cytomegalovirus exposure and HLA in healthy donors. The donors were healthy bone marrow donors. Details on this clone: The antigen is undetermined.

Study results and caveats: V segments that were indistinguishable, TRBV6-2 and TRBV6-3 among them, were omitted from analysis. When analyzed later, the rates of TCR association showed variation by HLA locus, with DRB1 the most and HLA-C the fewest. A highly shared variant cluster was judged a likely technical artifact.

V was pared by 3 bases and J by 6 bases, with 3 bases of the junction left unmatched. Germline CDR1 SGHTA, CDR2 FQGTGA. CDR3 size: 13 residues. PCR employed 60 Vbeta and 13 Jbeta primers. Some clones are missing from TCRdb's copy, which holds only in-frame ones; the method was immunoSEQ multiplex PCR. The sample holds 130,000 or so clones; approximately 82% are singletons and the top ten take around 3%. The V gene is TRBV7-3, the J gene TRBJ2-7; 9 bases match TRBD2. This TCR came from a woman between 18 and 30 years old in good health and CMV-seropositive. Sequencing input: PBMCs. The CDR3 bases are TGTGCCAGCAGCTTTGGCGGGGGGGCCGAGCAGTACTTC. It translates to CASSFGGGAEQYF.